Listed below are T cell receptor beta chains from one sample, sequenced in a study of cytomegalovirus exposure and HLA in healthy donors. Produced via immunoSEQ multiplex PCR; TCRdb's table is partial and in-frame only. The sample consists of under 150,000 clones, about 72% of them appearing once. Material: PBMCs. These receptors were taken from a man aged 40-50 years in good health and CMV-seronegative. Both conserved end residues are part of each CDR3. Fields, in order: clone size, D gene, J gene, V gene, CDR3 DNA, CDR3 protein. The D gene is left open where the match is weak. Rows may omit the clone size; those that give it use once, few, many or a size class.

NA,NA,TRBJ2-3,TRBV5-1,TGCGCCAGCAGCTTGGGGGCGGTGGGAGCAGATACGCAGTATTTT,CASSLGAVGADTQYF
NA,NA,TRBJ2-3,TRBV4-1,TGCGCCAGCAGCCAAGTCCCCAAGGGGACAGATACGCAGTATTTT,CASSQVPKGTDTQYF
NA,TRBD1,TRBJ2-2,TRBV2,TGTGCCAGCAGTAGGGAGACAGGGCCCGTCACCGGGGAGCTGTTTTTT,CASSRETGPVTGELFF
few,TRBD2,TRBJ2-1,TRBV2,TGTGCCAGCAAGGCGGGGGGCACCTACAATGAGCAGTTCTTC,CASKAGGTYNEQFF
NA,NA,TRBJ2-4,TRBV4-3,TGCGCCAGCAGCCAAAACTCGGTAGGGGTAGCCAAAAACATTCAGTACTTC,CASSQNSVGVAKNIQYF
NA,TRBD1,TRBJ2-3,TRBV2,TGTGCCAGCAGTAATACAGGGGGCTCACGACCAGATACGCAGTATTTT,CASSNTGGSRPDTQYF
NA,NA,TRBJ1-4,TRBV30,TGTGCCTGGAGCGCGACAGTAAATGAAAAACTGTTTTTT,CAWSATVNEKLFF
few,TRBD2,TRBJ2-1,TRBV9,TGTGCCAGCAGCGGAGCGGGGAGCTCCTACAATGAGCAGTTCTTC,CASSGAGSSYNEQFF
once,NA,TRBJ2-7,TRBV9,TGTGCCAGCAGCGTAGATTTGGGACTCGCTGGGGAGCAGTACTTC,CASSVDLGLAGEQYF
NA,TRBD2,TRBJ2-7,TRBV10-3,TGTGCCATCAGTGGGTCAGCGGGGAATGACTACGAGCAGTACTTC,CAISGSAGNDYEQYF
NA,NA,TRBJ1-2,TRBV4-1,TGCGCCAGCAGCCTACGGGGGGGAAGGTATGGCTACACCTTC,CASSLRGGRYGYTF
once,NA,TRBJ2-7,TRBV27,TGTGCCAGCAGTTTAGCGGCGGCCTACGAGCAGTACTTC,CASSLAAAYEQYF
NA,TRBD1,TRBJ1-5,TRBV19,TGTGCCAGCGGGACAGGCAATCAGCCCCAGCATTTT,CASGTGNQPQHF
NA,NA,TRBJ2-1,TRBV7-9,TGTGCCAGCAGCCCCGCGAGCTCCTACAATGAGCAGTTCTTC,CASSPASSYNEQFF
NA,TRBD1,TRBJ2-7,TRBV6-5,TGTGCCAGCAGTTCCATAACAGGGGGCTTCGACGAGCAGTACTTC,CASSSITGGFDEQYF
few,TRBD2,TRBJ2-1,TRBV28,TGTGCCAGCAGTTTATATCGGACTAGCGGGGGGTGGGAGTTCTTC,CASSLYRTSGGWEFF
NA,NA,TRBJ1-2,TRBV4-3,TGCGCCAGCAGCCCAGGAAGTGGAGGTAACTATGGCTACACCTTC,CASSPGSGGNYGYTF
NA,NA,TRBJ1-5,TRBV7-6,TGTGCCAGCAGCTTAGGAGGGTATAGCAATCAGCCCCAGCATTTT,CASSLGGYSNQPQHF
NA,TRBD1,TRBJ1-3,TRBV13,TGTGCCAGCAGCCCAAGCCGGGACAGGGGAAACACCATATATTTT,CASSPSRDRGNTIYF
NA,NA,TRBJ1-5,TRBV6-6,TGTGCCAGCGAGGACAGAGTCCTTTATAGCAATCAGCCCCAGCATTTT,CASEDRVLYSNQPQHF
NA,NA,TRBJ2-7,TRBV5-6,TGTGCCAGCAGCTTGCCCCTAGCGTACGAGCAGTACTTC,CASSLPLAYEQYF
NA,TRBD1,TRBJ2-3,TRBV4-3,TGCGCCAGCAGCCAAGACACAGGGGCCCAGGACACAGATACGCAGTATTTT,CASSQDTGAQDTDTQYF
NA,TRBD1,TRBJ2-7,TRBV9,TGTGCCAGCAGCCCAGACAGGGGGTTACCCTACGAGCAGTACTTC,CASSPDRGLPYEQYF
few,NA,TRBJ1-4,TRBV5-1,TGCGCCAGCAGCTTGATGGGGGCCAATGAAAAACTGTTTTTT,CASSLMGANEKLFF
NA,TRBD1,TRBJ1-4,TRBV2,TGTGCCAGCAGTGCTTTACTACTCCTAGATGGACAGGGGGCGGATGAAAAACTGTTTTTT,CASSALLLLDGQGADEKLFF